The present TCR beta chain was sequenced within a study of blood T cell repertoires in COVID-19. TCRdb keeps only in-frame clones here, not all; method: immunoSEQ multiplex PCR. The sample carries 200,000 to 300,000 clones, 85% to 90% recorded once. The TCR was taken from a man aged 35-49 years who had recovered from COVID-19. Material for sequencing was PBMCs or T cells enriched from blood (not recorded which).

CDR3 in amino acids: CASSRREGYEQYF. In DNA form, the CDR3 reads TGTGCCAGTAGCAGGCGGGAAGGCTACGAGCAGTACTTC. The V gene is TRBV19, the J gene TRBJ2-7; a weak D match, TRBD2 (6 bases). The CDR3 length is 13 residues. From germline, CDR1 is LNHDA and CDR2 SQIVND (reference sequence). V was trimmed by 6 bases and J by 3 bases, leaving 12 bases between them.